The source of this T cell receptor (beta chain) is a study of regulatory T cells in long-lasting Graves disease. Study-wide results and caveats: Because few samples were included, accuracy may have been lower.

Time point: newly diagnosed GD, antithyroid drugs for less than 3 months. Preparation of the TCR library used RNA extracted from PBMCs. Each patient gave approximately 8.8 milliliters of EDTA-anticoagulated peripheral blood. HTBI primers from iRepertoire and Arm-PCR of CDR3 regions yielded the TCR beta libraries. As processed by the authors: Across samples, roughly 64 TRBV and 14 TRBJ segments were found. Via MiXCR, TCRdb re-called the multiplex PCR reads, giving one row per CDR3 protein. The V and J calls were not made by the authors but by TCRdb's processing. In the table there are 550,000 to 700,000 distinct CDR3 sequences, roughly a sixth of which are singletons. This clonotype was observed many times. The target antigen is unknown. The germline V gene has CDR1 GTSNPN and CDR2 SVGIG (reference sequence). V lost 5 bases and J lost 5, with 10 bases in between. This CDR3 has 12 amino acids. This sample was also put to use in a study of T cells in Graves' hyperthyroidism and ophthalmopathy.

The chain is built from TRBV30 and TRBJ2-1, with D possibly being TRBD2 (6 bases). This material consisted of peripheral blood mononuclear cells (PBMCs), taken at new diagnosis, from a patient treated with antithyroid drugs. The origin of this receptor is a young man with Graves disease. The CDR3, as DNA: TGTGCCTGGTCCCCGGGGGACAATGAGCAGTTCTTC. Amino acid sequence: CAWSPGDNEQFF.